This T cell receptor beta chain was identified during a study of beta chain features in type 1 diabetes. As every portion of the isolated RNA was reverse transcribed, the sequencing read expressed TCRB transcripts. Profiling relied on immunoSEQ multiplex PCR, and the TCRdb table lists in-frame clones only, not all of them. The table records 350,000 to 450,000 clones, around 16% of them present only once. Germline CDR1 and CDR2: SNHLY and FYNNEI. The CDR3 is made up of 14 amino acids. V was trimmed by 4 bases and J by 0 bases, leaving 4 bases between them. Based on CD45RO/CCR7/CD25/CD127/CD95/CD27, CD4+ regulatory, stem cell-like memory, naive and central memory cells were sorted.

This chain uses TRBV2 with TRBJ2-6; D is unclear. The origin of this receptor is a woman under 30 in good health. What was sequenced was naive CD4+ T cells from blood. This CDR3 reads CASSGVSGANVLTF. Here the CDR3 DNA reads TGTGCCAGCAGTGGAGTCTCTGGGGCCAACGTCCTGACTTTC. Drawing the rest from reference TRBV2 and TRBJ2-6, the complete variable domain is EPEVTQTPSHQVTQMGQEVILRCVPISNHLYFYWYRQILGQKVEFLVSFYNNEISEKSEIFDDQFSVERPDGSNFTLKIRSTKLEDSAMYFCASSGVSGANVLTFGAGSRLTVL.